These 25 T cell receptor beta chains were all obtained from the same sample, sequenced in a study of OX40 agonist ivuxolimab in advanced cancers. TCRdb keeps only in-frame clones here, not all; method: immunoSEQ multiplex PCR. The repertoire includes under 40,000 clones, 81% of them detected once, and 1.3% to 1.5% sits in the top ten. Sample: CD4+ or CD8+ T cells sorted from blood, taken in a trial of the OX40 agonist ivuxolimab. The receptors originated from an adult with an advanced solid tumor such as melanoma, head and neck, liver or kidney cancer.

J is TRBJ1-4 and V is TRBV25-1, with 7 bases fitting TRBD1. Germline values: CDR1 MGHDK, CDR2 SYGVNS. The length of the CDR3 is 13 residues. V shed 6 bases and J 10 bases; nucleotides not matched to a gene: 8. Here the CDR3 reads CASRGQTTGKLFF. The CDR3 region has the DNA TGTGCCAGCAGGGGACAGACCACCGGAAAACTGTTTTTT.

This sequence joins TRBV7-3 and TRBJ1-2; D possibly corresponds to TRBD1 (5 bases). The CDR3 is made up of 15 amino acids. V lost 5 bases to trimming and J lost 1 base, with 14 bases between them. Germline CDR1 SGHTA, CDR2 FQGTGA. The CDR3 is CASSPSAGFNYGYTF. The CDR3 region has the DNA TGTGCCAGCAGCCCGTCCGCAGGGTTTAACTATGGCTACACCTTC. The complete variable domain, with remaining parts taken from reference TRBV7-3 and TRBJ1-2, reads GAGVSQTPSNKVTEKGKYVELRCDPISGHTALYWYRQSLGQGPEFLIYFQGTGAADDSGLPNDRFFAVRPEGSVSTLKIQRTERGDSAVYLCASSPSAGFNYGYTFGSGTRLTVV.

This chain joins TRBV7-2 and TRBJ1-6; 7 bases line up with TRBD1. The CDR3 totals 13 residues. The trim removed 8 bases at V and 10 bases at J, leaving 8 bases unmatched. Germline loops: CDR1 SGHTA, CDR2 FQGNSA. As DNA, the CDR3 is TGTGCCAGCGGGGAGACAGGGTGGTCACCCCTCCACTTT. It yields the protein CASGETGWSPLHF.

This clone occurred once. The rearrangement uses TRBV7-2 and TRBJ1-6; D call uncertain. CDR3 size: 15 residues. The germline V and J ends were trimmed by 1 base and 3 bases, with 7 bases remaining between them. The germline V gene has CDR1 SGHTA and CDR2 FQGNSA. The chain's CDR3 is CASSLEGFYNSPLHF. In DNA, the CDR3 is TGTGCCAGCAGCTTAGAAGGGTTCTATAATTCACCCCTCCACTTT.

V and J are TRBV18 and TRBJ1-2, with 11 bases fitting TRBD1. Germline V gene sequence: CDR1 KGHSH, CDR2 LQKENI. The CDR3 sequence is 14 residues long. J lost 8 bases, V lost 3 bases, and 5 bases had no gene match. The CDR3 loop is CASSPGQGEIGYTF. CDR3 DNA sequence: TGTGCCAGCTCACCGGGACAGGGGGAAATCGGCTACACCTTC.

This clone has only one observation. The CDR3 loop is CASSRTTNTGELFF. CDR3 sequence (DNA): TGTGCCAGCAGTCGGACAACGAACACCGGGGAGCTGTTTTTT. V gene TRBV25-1 combines with J gene TRBJ2-2; tentative D call: TRBD1 (5 bases). The V end lost 5 bases, the J end lost 0 bases, and 7 bases lay between the germline ends. CDR1 is MGHDK, CDR2 SYGVNS, per germline. The CDR3 consists of 14 residues. Full variable domain (outside the CDR3, taken from reference TRBV25-1 and TRBJ2-2): EADIYQTPRYLVIGTGKKITLECSQTMGHDKMYWYQQDPGMELHLIHYSYGVNSTEKGDLSSESTVSRIRTEHFPLTLESARPSHTSQYLCASSRTTNTGELFFGEGSRLTVL.

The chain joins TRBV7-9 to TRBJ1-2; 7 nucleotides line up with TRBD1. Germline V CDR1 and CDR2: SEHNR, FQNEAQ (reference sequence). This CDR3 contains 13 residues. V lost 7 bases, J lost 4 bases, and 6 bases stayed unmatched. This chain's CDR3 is CASTETGAYGYTF. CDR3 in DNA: TGTGCCAGCACCGAAACAGGGGCCTATGGCTACACCTTC.

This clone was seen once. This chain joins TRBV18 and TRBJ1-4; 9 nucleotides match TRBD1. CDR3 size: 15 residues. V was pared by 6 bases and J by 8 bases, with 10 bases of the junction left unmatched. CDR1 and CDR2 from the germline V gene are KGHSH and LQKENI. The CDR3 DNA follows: TGTGCCAGCTCGACTGTACAGGGGGCGGGAGAAAAACTGTTTTTT. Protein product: CASSTVQGAGEKLFF. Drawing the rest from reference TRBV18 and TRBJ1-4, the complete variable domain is NAGVMQNPRHLVRRRGQEARLRCSPMKGHSHVYWYRQLPEEGLKFMVYLQKENIIDESGMPKERFSAEFPKEGPSILRIQQVVRGDSAAYFCASSTVQGAGEKLFFGSGTQLSVL.

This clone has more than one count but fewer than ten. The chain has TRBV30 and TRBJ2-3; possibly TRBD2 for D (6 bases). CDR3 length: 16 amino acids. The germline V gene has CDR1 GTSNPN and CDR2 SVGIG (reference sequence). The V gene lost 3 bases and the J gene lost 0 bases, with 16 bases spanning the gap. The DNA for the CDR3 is TGTGCCTGGAGGGACGGGCGGAGGGCAAGCACAGATACGCAGTATTTT. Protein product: CAWRDGRRASTDTQYF.

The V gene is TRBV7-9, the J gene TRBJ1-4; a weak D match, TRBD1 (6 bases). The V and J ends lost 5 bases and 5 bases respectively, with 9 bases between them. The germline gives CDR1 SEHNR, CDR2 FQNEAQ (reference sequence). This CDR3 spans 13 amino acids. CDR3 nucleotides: TGTGCCAGCAGCCGGACAGTAAATGAAAAACTGTTTTTT. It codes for CASSRTVNEKLFF.

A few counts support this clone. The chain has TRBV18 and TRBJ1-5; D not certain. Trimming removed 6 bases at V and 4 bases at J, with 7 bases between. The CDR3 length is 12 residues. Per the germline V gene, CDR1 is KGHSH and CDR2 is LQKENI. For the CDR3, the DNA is TGTGCCAGCTCCCAGACTAATCAGCCCCAGCATTTT. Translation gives CASSQTNQPQHF.

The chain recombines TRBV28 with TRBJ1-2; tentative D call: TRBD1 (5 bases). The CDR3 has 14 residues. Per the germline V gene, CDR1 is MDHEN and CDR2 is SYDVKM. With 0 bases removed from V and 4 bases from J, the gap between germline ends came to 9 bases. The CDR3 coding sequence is TGTGCCAGCAGTTTATGGGGGGGTGGCTATGGCTACACCTTC. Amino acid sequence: CASSLWGGGYGYTF.

CDR3 nucleotide sequence: TGTGCCAGCAGCGTGGGACAGGGGGTGAGGGAGCAGTACTTC. Translated: CASSVGQGVREQYF. The chain is built from TRBV9 and TRBJ2-7; TRBD1 aligns across 11 bases. The CDR3 is 14 amino acids. Germline V gene lookup returns CDR1 SGDLS and CDR2 YYNGEE. The ends lost 2 bases at V and 7 bases at J; junction bases unmatched: 5. The full variable domain, completed using reference TRBV9 and TRBJ2-7, is DSGVTQTPKHLITATGQRVTLRCSPRSGDLSVYWYQQSLDQGLQFLIQYYNGEERAKGNILERFSAQQFPDLHSELNLSSLELGDSALYFCASSVGQGVREQYFGPGTRLTVT.

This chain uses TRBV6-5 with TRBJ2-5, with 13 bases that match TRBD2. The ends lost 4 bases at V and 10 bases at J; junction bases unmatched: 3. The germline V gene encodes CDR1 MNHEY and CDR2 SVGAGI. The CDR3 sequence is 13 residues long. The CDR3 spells CASSSGLAGYQYF. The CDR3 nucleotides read TGTGCCAGCAGTTCGGGACTAGCGGGATACCAGTACTTC.

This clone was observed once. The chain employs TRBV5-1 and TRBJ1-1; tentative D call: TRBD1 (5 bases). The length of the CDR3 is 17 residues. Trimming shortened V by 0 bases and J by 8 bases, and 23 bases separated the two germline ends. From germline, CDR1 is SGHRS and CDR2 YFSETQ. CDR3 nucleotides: TGCGCCAGCAGCTTGGCCGGGGGGATAGGCGAAGCGAGCGAAGCTTTCTTT. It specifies CASSLAGGIGEASEAFF.

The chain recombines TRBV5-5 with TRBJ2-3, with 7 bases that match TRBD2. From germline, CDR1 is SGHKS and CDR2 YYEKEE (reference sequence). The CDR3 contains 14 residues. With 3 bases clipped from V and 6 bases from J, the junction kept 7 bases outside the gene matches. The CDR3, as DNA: TGTGCCAGCAGCTGGGAGGGGAGGGATGATACGCAGTATTTT. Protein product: CASSWEGRDDTQYF.

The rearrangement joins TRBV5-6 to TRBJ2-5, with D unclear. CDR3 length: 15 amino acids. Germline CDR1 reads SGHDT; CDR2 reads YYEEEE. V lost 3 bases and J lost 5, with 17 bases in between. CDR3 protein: CASSSLEPGRETQYF. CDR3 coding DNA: TGTGCCAGCAGCTCCCTCGAGCCGGGCAGGGAGACCCAGTACTTC. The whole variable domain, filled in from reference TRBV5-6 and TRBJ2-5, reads DAGVTQSPTHLIKTRGQQVTLRCSPKSGHDTVSWYQQALGQGPQFIFQYYEEEERQRGNFPDRFSGHQFPNYSSELNVNALLLGDSALYLCASSSLEPGRETQYFGPGTRLLVL.

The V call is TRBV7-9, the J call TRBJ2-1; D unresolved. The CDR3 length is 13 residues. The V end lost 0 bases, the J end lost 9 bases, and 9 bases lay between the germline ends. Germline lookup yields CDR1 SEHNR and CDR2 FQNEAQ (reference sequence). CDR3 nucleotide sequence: TGTGCCAGCAGCTTAGCTGCGGCTGTTGAGCAGTTCTTC. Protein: CASSLAAAVEQFF.

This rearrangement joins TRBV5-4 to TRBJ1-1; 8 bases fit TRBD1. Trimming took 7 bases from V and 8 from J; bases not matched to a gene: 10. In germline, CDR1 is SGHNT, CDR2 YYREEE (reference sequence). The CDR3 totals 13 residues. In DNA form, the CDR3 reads TGTGCCAGCCACTACACTGACAGGGGAGAAGCTTTCTTT. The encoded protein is CASHYTDRGEAFF.

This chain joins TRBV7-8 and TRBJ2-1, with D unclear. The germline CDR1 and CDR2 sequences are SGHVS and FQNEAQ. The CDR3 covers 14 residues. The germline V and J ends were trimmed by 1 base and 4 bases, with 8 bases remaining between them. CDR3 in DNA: TGTGCCAGCAGCTTAGAGGGCGGTTACAATGAGCAGTTCTTC. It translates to CASSLEGGYNEQFF.

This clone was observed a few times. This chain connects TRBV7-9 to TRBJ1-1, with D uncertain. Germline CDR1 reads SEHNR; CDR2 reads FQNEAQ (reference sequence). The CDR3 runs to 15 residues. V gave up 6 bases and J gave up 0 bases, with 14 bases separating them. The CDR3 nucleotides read TGTGCCAGCAGAGGGAAAGAGCGTTTGAACACTGAAGCTTTCTTT. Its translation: CASRGKERLNTEAFF.

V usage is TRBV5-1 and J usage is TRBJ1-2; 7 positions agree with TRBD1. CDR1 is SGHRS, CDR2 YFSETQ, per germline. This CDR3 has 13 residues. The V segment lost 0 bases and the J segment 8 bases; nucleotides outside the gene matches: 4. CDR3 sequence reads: CASSLEGARGYTF. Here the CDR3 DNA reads TGCGCCAGCAGCTTGGAGGGGGCGCGCGGCTACACCTTC.

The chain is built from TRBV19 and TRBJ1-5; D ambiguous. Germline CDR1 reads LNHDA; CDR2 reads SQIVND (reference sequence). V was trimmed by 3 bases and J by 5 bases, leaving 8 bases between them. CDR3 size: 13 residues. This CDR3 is CASSMDEDQPQHF. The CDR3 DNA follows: TGTGCCAGTAGTATGGACGAAGATCAGCCCCAGCATTTT.

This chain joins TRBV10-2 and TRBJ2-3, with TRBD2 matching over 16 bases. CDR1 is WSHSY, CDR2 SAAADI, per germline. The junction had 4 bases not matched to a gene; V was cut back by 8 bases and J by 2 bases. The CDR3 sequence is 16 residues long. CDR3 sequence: CASRGLAGGNTDTQYF. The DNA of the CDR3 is TGCGCCAGCCGGGGACTAGCGGGAGGGAACACAGATACGCAGTATTTT.

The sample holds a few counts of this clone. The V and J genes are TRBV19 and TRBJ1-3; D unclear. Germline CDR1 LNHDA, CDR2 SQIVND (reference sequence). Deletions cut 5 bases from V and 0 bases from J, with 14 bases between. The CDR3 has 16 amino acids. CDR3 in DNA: TGTGCCAGTAGTCTTGGACCGTTGAGCTCTGGAAACACCATATATTTT. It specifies CASSLGPLSSGNTIYF.